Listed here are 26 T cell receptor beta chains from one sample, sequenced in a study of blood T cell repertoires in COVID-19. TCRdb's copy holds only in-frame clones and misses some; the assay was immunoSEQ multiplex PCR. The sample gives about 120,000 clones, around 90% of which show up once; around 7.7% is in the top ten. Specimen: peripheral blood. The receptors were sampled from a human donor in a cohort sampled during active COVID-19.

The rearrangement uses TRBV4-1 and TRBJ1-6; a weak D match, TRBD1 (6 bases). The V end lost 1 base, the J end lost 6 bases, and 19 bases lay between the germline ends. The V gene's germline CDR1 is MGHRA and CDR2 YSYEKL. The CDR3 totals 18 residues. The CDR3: CASSQARTVQQINSPLHF. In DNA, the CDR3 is TGCGCCAGCAGCCAAGCCAGGACAGTTCAGCAGATTAATTCACCCCTCCACTTT.

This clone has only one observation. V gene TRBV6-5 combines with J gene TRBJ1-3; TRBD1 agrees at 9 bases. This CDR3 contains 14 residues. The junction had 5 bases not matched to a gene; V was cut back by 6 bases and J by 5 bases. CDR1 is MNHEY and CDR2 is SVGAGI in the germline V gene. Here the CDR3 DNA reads TGTGCCAGCAGACCCGGACAGGGGCGAAACACCATATATTTT. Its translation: CASRPGQGRNTIYF.

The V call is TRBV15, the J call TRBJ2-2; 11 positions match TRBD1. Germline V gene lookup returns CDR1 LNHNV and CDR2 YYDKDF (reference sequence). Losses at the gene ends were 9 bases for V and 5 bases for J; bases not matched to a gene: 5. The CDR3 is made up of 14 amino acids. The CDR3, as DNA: TGTGCCACTAGGACAGGGGGCTGGACCGGGGAGCTGTTTTTT. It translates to CATRTGGWTGELFF.

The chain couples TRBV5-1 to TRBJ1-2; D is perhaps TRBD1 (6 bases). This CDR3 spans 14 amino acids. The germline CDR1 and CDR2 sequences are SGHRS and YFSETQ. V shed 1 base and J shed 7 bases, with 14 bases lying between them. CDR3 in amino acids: CASSLPGEGGGYTF. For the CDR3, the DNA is TGCGCCAGCAGCTTGCCAGGGGAAGGCGGTGGCTACACCTTC.

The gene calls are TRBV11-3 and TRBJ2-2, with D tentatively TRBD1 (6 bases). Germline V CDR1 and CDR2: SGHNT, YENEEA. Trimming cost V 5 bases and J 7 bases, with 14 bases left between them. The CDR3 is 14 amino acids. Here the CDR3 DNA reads TGTGCCAGCAGCGCGACGACAGGAGTCGGGGAGCTGTTTTTT. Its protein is CASSATTGVGELFF.

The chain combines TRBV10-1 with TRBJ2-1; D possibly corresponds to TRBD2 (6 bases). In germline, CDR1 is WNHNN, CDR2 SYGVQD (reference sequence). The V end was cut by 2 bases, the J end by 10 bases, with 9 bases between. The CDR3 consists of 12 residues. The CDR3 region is CASSEIGGEQFF. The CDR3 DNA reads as TGCGCCAGCAGTGAGATCGGGGGAGAGCAGTTCTTC.

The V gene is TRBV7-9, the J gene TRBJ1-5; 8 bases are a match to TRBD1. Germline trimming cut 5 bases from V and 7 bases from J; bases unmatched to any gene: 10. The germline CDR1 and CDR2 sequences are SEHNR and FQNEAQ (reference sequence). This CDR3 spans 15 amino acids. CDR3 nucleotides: TGTGCCAGCAGCCCCTCGGACAGGGAGGACCAGCCCCAGCATTTT. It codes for CASSPSDREDQPQHF.

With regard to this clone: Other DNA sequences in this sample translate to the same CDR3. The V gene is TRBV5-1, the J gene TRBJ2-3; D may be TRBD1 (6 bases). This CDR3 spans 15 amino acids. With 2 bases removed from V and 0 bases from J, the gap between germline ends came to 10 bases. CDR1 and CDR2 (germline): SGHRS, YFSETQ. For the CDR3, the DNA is TGCGCCAGCAGCTTTGGGGGCAGTAGCACAGATACGCAGTATTTT. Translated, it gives CASSFGGSSTDTQYF.

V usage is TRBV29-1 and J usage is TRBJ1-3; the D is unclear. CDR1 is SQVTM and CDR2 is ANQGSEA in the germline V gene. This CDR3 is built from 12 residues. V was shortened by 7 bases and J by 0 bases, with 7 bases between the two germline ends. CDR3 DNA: TGCAGCGGCGGGTACTCTGGAAACACCATATATTTT. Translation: CSGGYSGNTIYF.

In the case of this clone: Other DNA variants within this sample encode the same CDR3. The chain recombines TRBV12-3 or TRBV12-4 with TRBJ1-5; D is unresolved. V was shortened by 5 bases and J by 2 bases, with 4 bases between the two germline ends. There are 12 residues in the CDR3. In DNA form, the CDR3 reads TGTGCCAGCAGTCAGGGCAATCAGCCCCAGCATTTT. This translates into CASSQGNQPQHF.

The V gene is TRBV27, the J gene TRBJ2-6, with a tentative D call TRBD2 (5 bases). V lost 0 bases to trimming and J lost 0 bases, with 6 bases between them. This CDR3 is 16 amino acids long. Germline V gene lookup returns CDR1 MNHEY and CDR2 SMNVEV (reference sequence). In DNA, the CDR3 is TGTGCCAGCAGTTTATCGGGAGTCTCTGGGGCCAACGTCCTGACTTTC. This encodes CASSLSGVSGANVLTF.

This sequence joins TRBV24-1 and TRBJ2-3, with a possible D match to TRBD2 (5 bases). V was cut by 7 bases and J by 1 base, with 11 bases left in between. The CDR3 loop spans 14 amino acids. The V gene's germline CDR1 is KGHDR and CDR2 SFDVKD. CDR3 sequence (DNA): TGTGCCACCAGGGACTCTGGTGGCACAGATACGCAGTATTTT. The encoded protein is CATRDSGGTDTQYF.

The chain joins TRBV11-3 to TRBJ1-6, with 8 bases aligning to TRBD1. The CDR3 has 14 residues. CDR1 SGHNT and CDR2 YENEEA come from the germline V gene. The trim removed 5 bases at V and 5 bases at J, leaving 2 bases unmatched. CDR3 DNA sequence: TGTGCCAGCAGCCCACAGGGGGATAATTCACCCCTCCACTTT. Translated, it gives CASSPQGDNSPLHF. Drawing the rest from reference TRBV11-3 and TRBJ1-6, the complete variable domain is EAGVVQSPRYKIIEKKQPVAFWCNPISGHNTLYWYLQNLGQGPELLIRYENEEAVDDSQLPKDRFSAERLKGVDSTLKIQPAELGDSAVYLCASSPQGDNSPLHFGNGTRLTVT.

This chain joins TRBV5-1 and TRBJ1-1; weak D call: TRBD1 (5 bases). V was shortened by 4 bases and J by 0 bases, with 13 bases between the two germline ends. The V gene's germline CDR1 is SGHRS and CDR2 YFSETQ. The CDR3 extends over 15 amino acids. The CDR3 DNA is TGCGCCAGCAGCCCCAGGGAGGGCCTGAACACTGAAGCTTTCTTT. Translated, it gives CASSPREGLNTEAFF. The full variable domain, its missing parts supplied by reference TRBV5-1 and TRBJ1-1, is KAGVTQTPRYLIKTRGQQVTLSCSPISGHRSVSWYQQTPGQGLQFLFEYFSETQRNKGNFPGRFSGRQFSNSRSEMNVSTLELGDSALYLCASSPREGLNTEAFFGQGTRLTVV.

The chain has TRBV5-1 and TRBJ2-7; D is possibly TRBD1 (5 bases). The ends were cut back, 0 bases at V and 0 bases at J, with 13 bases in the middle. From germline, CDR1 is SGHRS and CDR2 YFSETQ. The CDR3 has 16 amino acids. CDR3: CASSLGTGWSSYEQYF. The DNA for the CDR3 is TGCGCCAGCAGCTTGGGAACAGGCTGGAGCTCCTACGAGCAGTACTTC. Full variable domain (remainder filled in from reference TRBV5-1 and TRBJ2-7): KAGVTQTPRYLIKTRGQQVTLSCSPISGHRSVSWYQQTPGQGLQFLFEYFSETQRNKGNFPGRFSGRQFSNSRSEMNVSTLELGDSALYLCASSLGTGWSSYEQYFGPGTRLTVT.

DNA of the CDR3: TGTGCCAGCAGGCAGGAGACTAGCGCCCCCTACGAGCAGTACTTC. The encoded protein is CASRQETSAPYEQYF. V and J are TRBV7-9 and TRBJ2-7; 8 positions agree with TRBD2. This CDR3 spans 15 amino acids. The germline CDR1 and CDR2 sequences are SEHNR and FQNEAQ (reference sequence). After removal of 6 bases from V and 2 bases from J, the junction contained 9 bases not matched to a gene.

CDR3 residues: CASSPPTGGGGNEAFF. DNA of the CDR3: TGTGCCAGCTCACCACCGACGGGGGGCGGTGGAAATGAAGCTTTCTTT. The gene calls are TRBV18 and TRBJ1-1; tentative D call: TRBD1 (6 bases). The CDR3 is 16 residues long. The germline V gene encodes CDR1 KGHSH and CDR2 LQKENI. V was clipped by 0 bases and J by 7 bases, with 18 bases between them.

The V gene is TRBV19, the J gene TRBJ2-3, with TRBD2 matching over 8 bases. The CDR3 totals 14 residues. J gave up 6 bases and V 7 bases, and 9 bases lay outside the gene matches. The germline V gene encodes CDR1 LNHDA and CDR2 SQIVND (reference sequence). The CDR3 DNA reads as TGTGCCAGTAACCCGGGGGGGGCCAGGGATACGCAGTATTTT. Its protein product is CASNPGGARDTQYF.

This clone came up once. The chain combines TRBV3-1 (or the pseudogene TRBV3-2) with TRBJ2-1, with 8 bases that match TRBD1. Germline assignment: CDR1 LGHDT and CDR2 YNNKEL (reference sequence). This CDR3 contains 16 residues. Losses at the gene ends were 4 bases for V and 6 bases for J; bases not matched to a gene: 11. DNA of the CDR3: TGTGCCAGCAGCCGACCCGGGACAGGTCGATCCAATGAGCAGTTCTTC. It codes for CASSRPGTGRSNEQFF.

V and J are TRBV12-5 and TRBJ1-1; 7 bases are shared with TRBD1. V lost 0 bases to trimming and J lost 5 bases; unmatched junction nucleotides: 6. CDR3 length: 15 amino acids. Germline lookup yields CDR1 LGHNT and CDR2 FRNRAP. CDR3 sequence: CASGLVPAGGTEAFF. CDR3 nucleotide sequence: TGTGCTAGTGGTTTGGTACCGGCAGGGGGAACTGAAGCTTTCTTT.

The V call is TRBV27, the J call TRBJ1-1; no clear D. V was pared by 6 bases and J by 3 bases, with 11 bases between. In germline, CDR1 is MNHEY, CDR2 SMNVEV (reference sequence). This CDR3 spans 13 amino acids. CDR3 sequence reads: CASSRSRDTEAFF. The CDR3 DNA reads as TGTGCCAGCAGCCGGTCCCGTGACACTGAAGCTTTCTTT.

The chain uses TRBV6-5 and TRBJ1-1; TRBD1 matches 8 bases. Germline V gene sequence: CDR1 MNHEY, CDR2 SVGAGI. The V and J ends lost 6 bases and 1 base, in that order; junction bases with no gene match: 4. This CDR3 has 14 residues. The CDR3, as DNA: TGTGCCAGCAGCGTTGACAGGGGGAACACTGAAGCTTTCTTT. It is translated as CASSVDRGNTEAFF.

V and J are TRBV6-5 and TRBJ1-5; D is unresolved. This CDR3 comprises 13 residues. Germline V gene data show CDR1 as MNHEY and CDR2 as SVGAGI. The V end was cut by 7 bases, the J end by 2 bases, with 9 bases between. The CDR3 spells CASTGQRNQPQHF. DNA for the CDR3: TGTGCCAGCACTGGGCAGCGCAATCAGCCCCAGCATTTT.

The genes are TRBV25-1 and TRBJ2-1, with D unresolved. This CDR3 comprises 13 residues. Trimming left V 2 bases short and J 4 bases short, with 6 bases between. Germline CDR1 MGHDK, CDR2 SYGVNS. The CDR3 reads CASSEGRYNEQFF. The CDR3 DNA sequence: TGTGCCAGCAGTGAAGGTAGATACAATGAGCAGTTCTTC.

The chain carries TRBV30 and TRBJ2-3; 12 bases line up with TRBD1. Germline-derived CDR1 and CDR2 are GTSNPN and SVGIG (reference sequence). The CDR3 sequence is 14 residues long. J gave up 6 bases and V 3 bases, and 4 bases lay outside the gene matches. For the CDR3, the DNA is TGTGCCTGGAGCCCGGGACAGGGGGCCGATACGCAGTATTTT. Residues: CAWSPGQGADTQYF.

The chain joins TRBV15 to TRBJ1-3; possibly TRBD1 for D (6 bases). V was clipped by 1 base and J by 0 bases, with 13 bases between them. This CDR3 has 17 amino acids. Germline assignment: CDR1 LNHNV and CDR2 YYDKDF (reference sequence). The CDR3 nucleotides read TGTGCCACCAGCAGAGGGAGACAGGAGATCTCTGGAAACACCATATATTTT. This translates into CATSRGRQEISGNTIYF.